This TCR beta chain was retrieved from a study of beta chain features in type 1 diabetes. Reverse transcribing all isolated RNA meant expressed TCRB transcripts were sequenced. The protocol was immunoSEQ multiplex PCR, while the TCRdb copy is restricted to in-frame clones and leaves out a portion. The sample has hundreds of thousands of clones, around 15% seen once; the top ten hold 0.02% to 0.025%. Germline V CDR1 and CDR2: SEHNR, FQNEAQ (reference sequence). The CDR3 sequence is 14 residues long. V dropped 1 base and J dropped 1 base, with 7 bases sitting between them. On this clone: Its target is not known.

Averaging about 120 mL, one heparinised blood draw was given by each donor. Study-level findings and limits: Any HLA type influence on TCRB rearrangement was left unresolved here. Across all four CD4+ subsets, people with type 1 diabetes showed modestly shorter TCRB CDR3s.

Material: naive CD4+ T cells from blood. The receptor's source is a man aged 18 to 29 with type 1 diabetes. The genes are TRBV7-9 and TRBJ1-1; D is ambiguous. The CDR3 region is CASSLDTGNTEAFF. The CDR3 DNA reads TGTGCCAGCAGCTTAGATACGGGGAACACTGAAGCTTTCTTT.